The clone carrying this TCR beta chain was counted between two and nine times. Antigen specificity is unknown. The germline gives CDR1 MNHNS, CDR2 SASEGT. The CDR3 is made up of 19 amino acids. V shed 4 bases, J shed 3 bases, and the junction held 14 bases outside the gene matches. This record comes from a study of T-cell reconstitution after alpha-beta-depleted transplantation in children. Unique molecular identifiers were used to barcode this TCRbeta library. One entry per CDR3 protein, called by TCRdb with MiXCR from the PCR reads. The data hold a few hundred thousand distinct CDR3 sequences, with 20% to 30% observed a single time. Overall study results and limits: T-cell numbers and diversity one year post-transplant derived largely from freshly generated T cells. After transplant, high TCRbeta diversity at day 60 in some patients arose from surviving recipient T cells and thymic progenitors. At around two months after transplant, the alpha-beta T cells were reportedly derived from several hundred expanded clones that came from non-depleted graft cells.

The V call is TRBV6-1, the J call TRBJ2-7, with 14 bases matching TRBD2. The sequences come from PBMCs, collected before TCRalphabeta/CD19-depleted stem cell transplant. This TCR derives from a boy under two years old with Wiskott-Aldrich syndrome, due to receive a stem cell transplant. Written as DNA, the CDR3 is TGTGCCAGCAGTGGGACCTTTGGACTAGCGGGAGGCGGGTACTACGAGCAGTACTTC. Amino acid sequence: CASSGTFGLAGGGYYEQYF.